This TCR beta chain is from a study of T cells after yellow fever vaccination. About the study: Low-cell-number fractions underwent preparation using SMART-Seq v4 Ultra Low Input. Study results and caveats: Reappearance after the booster was observed for most primary-vaccination clones (about 95% CD4, almost 90% CD8). Secondary responses were weaker yet peaked faster, day 5 versus 15.

A universal primer site and UMIs were added as TCR cDNA was made by 5'RACE template switching. TCRdb called the 5' RACE reads again in MiXCR, with one record for every CDR3 protein. The sample includes 300,000 to 350,000 distinct CDR3 sequences, 7% to 9% of them seen just once. The germline gives CDR1 SEHNR, CDR2 FQNEAQ (reference sequence). The CDR3 spans 12 residues. Trimming removed 5 bases at V and 11 bases at J, with 15 bases between. Comments on this clonotype: The antigen is undetermined.

This rearrangement joins TRBV7-9 to TRBJ1-1; a possible D gene is TRBD1 (5 bases). The TCR comes from a man between 18 and 35 years old who received the YFV17D yellow fever vaccine. The material was PBMCs, obtained more than 40 days after the first yellow fever vaccination. CDR3: CASSRRGDQAFF. CDR3 DNA sequence: TGTGCCAGCAGCAGACGGGGGGATCAGGCTTTCTTT. Filled out from reference TRBV7-9 and TRBJ1-1, the complete variable domain reads DTGVSQNPRHKITKRGQNVTFRCDPISEHNRLYWYRQTLGQGPEFLTYFQNEAQLEKSRLLSDRFSAERPKGSFSTLEIQRTEQGDSAMYLCASSRRGDQAFFGQGTRLTVV.